This TCR beta chain was captured by sequencing in a study of tumor-infiltrating lymphocytes in localized non-small cell lung cancer. This clone counts as medium-sized. TCRdb keeps only in-frame clones here, not all; method: immunoSEQ multiplex PCR. The table includes roughly 20,000 clones, 70% to 80% detected once. Sequencing used lung tumor tissue. This TCR derives from a human donor with non-small cell lung cancer.

The CDR3 sequence: CASSFVLAEETQYF. CDR3 in DNA: TGTGCCAGCAGCTTCGTACTAGCGGAAGAGACCCAGTACTTC. J is TRBJ2-5 and V is TRBV7-9; 8 bases are a match to TRBD2. V gave up 3 bases and J gave up 3 bases; unmatched junction bases: 3. Germline V gene sequence: CDR1 SEHNR, CDR2 FQNEAQ (reference sequence). There are 14 residues in the CDR3.